This T cell receptor beta chain was found in a study of spatial heterogeneity in lung cancer. For these TCRs, the target antigens are not known. Time point noted: sample taken at primary tumor resection. TCRdb reprocessed the 5' RACE reads via MiXCR and lists one record per CDR3 protein. The listing contains under 70 distinct CDR3 sequences. Study-level findings and limits: Tumors with more nonsynonymous mutations had more expanded intratumoral alpha and beta TCRs.

The sample consisted of lung tumor tissue, taken at surgery. The receptors stem from a male donor with early-stage non-small cell lung cancer.

Notes on this clonotype: For a library built for alpha chains, this beta chain is a stray read; little rests on its size. The rearrangement uses TRBV3-1 and TRBJ1-4; no clear D gene. Per germline, CDR1 LGHDT and CDR2 YNNKEL (reference sequence). Trimming removed 0 bases at V and 0 bases at J, with 8 bases between. The CDR3 sequence is 16 residues long. CDR3 amino acids: CASSQDPKATNEKLFF. The CDR3 DNA is TGTGCCAGCAGCCAAGATCCGAAAGCAACTAATGAAAAACTGTTTTTT.